This T cell receptor (beta chain) was sequenced in a study of control samples from healthy donors and cancer patients. V was clipped by 7 bases and J by 5 bases; unmatched bases: 12. The CDR3 loop spans 15 amino acids. Germline V gene sequence: CDR1 SNHLY, CDR2 FYNNEI. Produced via immunoSEQ multiplex PCR; TCRdb's table is partial and in-frame only. The sample gives about 80,000 clones, approximately 89% of which show up once; around 6% is in the top ten. This clonotype was obtained from a man in his fifties in good health. The sample was blood. The chain is built from TRBV2 and TRBJ2-5, with 8 bases lining up with TRBD2. For the CDR3, the DNA is TGTGCCAGCACTAGGAGTAGCGGGGTTGAGGAGACCCAGTACTTC. Encoded protein: CASTRSSGVEETQYF.